This T cell receptor beta chain was retrieved from a study of Ad26.COV2.S vaccination and SARS-CoV-2 variants. Sequencing used immunoSEQ multiplex PCR; TCRdb keeps in-frame clones, though not all of them. Here the sample spans roughly 300,000 clones, approximately 86% being singletons. This sample's treatment: roughly 18 received Ad26.COV2.S at low or high dose, single or two shots; 5 received placebo; per-sample allocation not given. After the first vaccine or placebo injection, samples were drawn on day 63. Within Boston, the person who donated was an adult of 18-55 years. The CDR3 is 13 residues long. The V segment lost 6 bases and the J segment 4 bases; nucleotides outside the gene matches: 5. Per germline, CDR1 KGHSH and CDR2 LQKENI.

The receptor's source is a person between 18 and 59 years old who received the Ad26.COV2.S COVID-19 vaccine or a placebo. Sequenced material: peripheral blood, taken in a trial of Ad26.COV2.S vaccine versus placebo. This chain connects TRBV18 to TRBJ2-5; the match to TRBD2 covers 7 bases. In DNA form, the CDR3 reads TGTGCCAGCTCGTCGGGACTAAGAGAGACCCAGTACTTC. This sequence encodes CASSSGLRETQYF.